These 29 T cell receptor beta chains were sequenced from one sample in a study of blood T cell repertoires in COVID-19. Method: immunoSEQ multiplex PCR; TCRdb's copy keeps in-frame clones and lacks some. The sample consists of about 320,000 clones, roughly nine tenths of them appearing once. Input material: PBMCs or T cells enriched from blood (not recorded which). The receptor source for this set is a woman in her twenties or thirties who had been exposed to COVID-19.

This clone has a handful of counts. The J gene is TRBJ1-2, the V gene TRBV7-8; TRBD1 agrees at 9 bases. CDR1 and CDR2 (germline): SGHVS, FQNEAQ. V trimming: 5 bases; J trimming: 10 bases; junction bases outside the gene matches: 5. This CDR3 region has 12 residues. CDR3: CASSPGDRVYTF. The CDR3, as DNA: TGTGCCAGCAGCCCCGGGGACAGGGTCTACACCTTC. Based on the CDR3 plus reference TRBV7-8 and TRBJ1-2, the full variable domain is GAGVSQSPRYKVAKRGQDVALRCDPISGHVSLFWYQQALGQGPEFLTYFQNEAQLDKSGLPSDRFFAERPEGSVSTLKIQRTQQEDSAVYLCASSPGDRVYTFGSGTRLTVV.

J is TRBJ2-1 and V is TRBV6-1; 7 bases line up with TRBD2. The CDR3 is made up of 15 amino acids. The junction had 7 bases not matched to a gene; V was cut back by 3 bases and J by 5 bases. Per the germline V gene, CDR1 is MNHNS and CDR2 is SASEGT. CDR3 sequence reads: CASSDRGEWNNEQFF. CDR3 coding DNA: TGTGCCAGCAGTGACCGGGGGGAGTGGAACAATGAGCAGTTCTTC.

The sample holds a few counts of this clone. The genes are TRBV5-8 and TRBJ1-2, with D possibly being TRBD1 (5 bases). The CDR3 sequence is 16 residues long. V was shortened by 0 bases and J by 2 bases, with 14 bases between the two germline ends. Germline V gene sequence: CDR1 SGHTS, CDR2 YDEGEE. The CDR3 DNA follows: TGTGCCAGCAGCTTGGGGGGCGCGACCGCAAACTATGGCTACACCTTC. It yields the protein CASSLGGATANYGYTF.

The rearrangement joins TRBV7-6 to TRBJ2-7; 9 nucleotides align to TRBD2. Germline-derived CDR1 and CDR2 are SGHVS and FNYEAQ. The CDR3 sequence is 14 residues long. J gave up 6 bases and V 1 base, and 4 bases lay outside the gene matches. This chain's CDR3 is CASSLGGGALEQYF. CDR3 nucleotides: TGTGCCAGCAGCTTAGGCGGGGGGGCCCTCGAGCAGTACTTC.

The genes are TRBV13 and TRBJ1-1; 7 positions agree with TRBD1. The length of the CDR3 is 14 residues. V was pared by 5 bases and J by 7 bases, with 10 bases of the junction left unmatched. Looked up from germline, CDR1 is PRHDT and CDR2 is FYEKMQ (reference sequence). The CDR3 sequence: CASSRSRGKGEAFF. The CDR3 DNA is TGTGCCAGCAGCAGAAGCAGGGGGAAGGGTGAAGCTTTCTTT.

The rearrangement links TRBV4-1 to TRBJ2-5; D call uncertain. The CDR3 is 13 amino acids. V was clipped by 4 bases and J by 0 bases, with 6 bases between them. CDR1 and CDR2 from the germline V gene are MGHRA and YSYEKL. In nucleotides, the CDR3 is TGCGCCAGCAGCCTTCCGGACCAAGAGACCCAGTACTTC. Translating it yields CASSLPDQETQYF.

The CDR3, as DNA: TGTGCCAGCAGCGCAGGGGGCGGAAACACCATATATTTT. The encoded protein is CASSAGGGNTIYF. The chain is built from TRBV13 and TRBJ1-3; 8 bases agree with TRBD1. CDR1 PRHDT and CDR2 FYEKMQ come from the germline V gene (reference sequence). The trim removed 5 bases at V and 4 bases at J, leaving 1 base unmatched. The CDR3 extends over 13 amino acids.

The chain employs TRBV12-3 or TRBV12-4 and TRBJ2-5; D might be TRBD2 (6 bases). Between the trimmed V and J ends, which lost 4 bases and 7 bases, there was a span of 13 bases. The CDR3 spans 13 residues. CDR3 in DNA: TGTGCCAGCAGTTCGGGACTCCTTGGGACCCAGTACTTC. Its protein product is CASSSGLLGTQYF.

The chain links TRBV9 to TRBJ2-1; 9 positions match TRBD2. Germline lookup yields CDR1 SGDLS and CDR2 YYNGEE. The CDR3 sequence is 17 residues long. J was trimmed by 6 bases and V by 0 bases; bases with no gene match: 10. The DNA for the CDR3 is TGTGCCAGCAGCGTAGATTTGGGGCGGGGGGGACCCAATGAGCAGTTCTTC. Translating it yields CASSVDLGRGGPNEQFF.

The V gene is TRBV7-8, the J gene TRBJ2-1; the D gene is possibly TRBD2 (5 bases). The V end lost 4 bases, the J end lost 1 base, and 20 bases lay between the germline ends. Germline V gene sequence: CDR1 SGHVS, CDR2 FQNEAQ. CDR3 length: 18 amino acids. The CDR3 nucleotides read TGTGCCAGCAGCTACCTCTACCCCGGGAAACATTCCTACAATGAGCAGTTCTTC. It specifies CASSYLYPGKHSYNEQFF.

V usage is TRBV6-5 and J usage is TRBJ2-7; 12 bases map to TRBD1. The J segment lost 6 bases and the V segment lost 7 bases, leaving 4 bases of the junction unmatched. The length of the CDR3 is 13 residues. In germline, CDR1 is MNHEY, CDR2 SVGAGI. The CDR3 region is CASTGQGALEQYF. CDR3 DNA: TGTGCCAGCACGGGACAGGGGGCTCTCGAGCAGTACTTC.

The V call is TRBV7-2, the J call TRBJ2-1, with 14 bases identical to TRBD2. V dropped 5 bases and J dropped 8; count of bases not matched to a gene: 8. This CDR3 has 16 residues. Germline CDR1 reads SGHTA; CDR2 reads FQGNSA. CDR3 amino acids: CASSRQTSGGAHEQFF. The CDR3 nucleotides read TGTGCCAGCAGCCGCCAGACTAGCGGGGGGGCACATGAGCAGTTCTTC.

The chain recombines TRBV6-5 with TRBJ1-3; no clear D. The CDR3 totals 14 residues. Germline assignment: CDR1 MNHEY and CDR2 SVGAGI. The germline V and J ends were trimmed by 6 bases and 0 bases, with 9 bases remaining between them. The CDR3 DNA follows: TGTGCCAGCAGGAGGCAGAACTCTGGAAACACCATATATTTT. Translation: CASRRQNSGNTIYF.

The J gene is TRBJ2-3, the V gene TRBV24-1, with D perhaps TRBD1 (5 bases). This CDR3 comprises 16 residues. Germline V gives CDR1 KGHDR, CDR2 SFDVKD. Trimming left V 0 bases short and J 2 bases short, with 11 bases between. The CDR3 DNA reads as TGTGCCACCAGTGATTTGCGGCAGGGCTCCACAGATACGCAGTATTTT. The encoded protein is CATSDLRQGSTDTQYF.

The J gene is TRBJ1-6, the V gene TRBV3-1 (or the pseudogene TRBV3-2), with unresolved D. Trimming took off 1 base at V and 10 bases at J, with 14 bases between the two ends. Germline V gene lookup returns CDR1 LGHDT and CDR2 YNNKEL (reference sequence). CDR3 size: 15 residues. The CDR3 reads CASSQAVGSGSPLHF. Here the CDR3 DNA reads TGTGCCAGCAGCCAAGCCGTAGGGTCGGGATCACCCCTCCACTTT.

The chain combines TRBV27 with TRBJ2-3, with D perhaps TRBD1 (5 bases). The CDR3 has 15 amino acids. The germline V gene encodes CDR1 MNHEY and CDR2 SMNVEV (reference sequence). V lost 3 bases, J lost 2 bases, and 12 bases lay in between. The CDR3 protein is CASSFRQLFTDTQYF. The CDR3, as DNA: TGTGCCAGCAGTTTTCGACAGCTATTCACAGATACGCAGTATTTT.

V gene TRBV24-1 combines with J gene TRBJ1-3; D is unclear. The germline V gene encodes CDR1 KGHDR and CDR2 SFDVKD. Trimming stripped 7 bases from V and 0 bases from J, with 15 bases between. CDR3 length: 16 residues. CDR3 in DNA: TGTGCCACCAGGGGAGAACAGATAAACTCTGGAAACACCATATATTTT. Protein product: CATRGEQINSGNTIYF.

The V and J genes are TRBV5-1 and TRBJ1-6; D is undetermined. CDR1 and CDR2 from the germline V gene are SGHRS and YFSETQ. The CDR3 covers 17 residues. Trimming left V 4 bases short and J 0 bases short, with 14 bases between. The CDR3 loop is CASSPGSLSSYNSPLHF. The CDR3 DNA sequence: TGCGCCAGCAGCCCTGGTAGTCTTAGCTCCTATAATTCACCCCTCCACTTT.

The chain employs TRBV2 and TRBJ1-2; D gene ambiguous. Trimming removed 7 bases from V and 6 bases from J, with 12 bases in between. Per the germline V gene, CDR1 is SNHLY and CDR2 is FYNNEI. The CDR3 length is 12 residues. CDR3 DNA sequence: TGTGCCAGCAATCTGGGAGGTGATGGCTACACCTTC. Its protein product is CASNLGGDGYTF.

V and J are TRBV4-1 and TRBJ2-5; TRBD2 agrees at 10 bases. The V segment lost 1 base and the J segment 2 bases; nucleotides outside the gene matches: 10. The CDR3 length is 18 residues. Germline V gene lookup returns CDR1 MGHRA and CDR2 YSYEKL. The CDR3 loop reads CASSQVLAGAKIQETQYF. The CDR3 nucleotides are TGCGCCAGCAGCCAAGTTCTAGCGGGGGCCAAAATACAAGAGACCCAGTACTTC.

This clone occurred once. DNA of the CDR3: TGTGCCAGCAGTGAGACAGGTACCTTGCTGCTCTACACCTTC. It specifies CASSETGTLLLYTF. The rearrangement links TRBV6-1 to TRBJ1-2; a possible D gene is TRBD1 (6 bases). Trimming removed 3 bases at V and 10 bases at J, with 18 bases between. Germline V gene data show CDR1 as MNHNS and CDR2 as SASEGT. The CDR3 loop spans 14 amino acids.

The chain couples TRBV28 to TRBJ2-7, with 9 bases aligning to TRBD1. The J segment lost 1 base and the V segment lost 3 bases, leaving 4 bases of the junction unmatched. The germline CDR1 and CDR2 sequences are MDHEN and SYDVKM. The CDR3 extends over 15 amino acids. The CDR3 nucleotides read TGTGCCAGCAGTTTGTTCGACAGGGGGTCCTACGAGCAGTACTTC. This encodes CASSLFDRGSYEQYF. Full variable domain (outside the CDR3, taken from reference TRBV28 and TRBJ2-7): DVKVTQSSRYLVKRTGEKVFLECVQDMDHENMFWYRQDPGLGLRLIYFSYDVKMKEKGDIPEGYSVSREKKERFSLILESASTNQTSMYLCASSLFDRGSYEQYFGPGTRLTVT.

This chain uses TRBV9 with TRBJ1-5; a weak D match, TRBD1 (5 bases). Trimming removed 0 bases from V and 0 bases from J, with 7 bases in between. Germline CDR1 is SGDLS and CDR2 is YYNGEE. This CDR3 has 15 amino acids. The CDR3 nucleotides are TGTGCCAGCAGCGTAGGGGGCGATAGCAATCAGCCCCAGCATTTT. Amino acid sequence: CASSVGGDSNQPQHF.

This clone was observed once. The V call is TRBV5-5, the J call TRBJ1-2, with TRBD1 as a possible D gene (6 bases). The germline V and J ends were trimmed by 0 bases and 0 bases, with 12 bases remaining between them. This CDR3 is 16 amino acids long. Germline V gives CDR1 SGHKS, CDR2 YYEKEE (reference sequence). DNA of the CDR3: TGTGCCAGCAGCTTGGTATGGGACACCACTAACTATGGCTACACCTTC. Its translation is CASSLVWDTTNYGYTF.

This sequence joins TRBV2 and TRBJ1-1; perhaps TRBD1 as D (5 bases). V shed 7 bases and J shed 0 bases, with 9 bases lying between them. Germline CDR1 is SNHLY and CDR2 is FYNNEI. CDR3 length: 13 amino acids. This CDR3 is CASMDTVNTEAFF. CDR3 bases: TGTGCCAGCATGGACACCGTGAACACTGAAGCTTTCTTT.

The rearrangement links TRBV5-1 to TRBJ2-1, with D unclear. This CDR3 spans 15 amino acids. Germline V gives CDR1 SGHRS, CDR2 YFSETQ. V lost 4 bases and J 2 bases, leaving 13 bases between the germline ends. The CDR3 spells CASSEASTTYNEQFF. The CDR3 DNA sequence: TGCGCCAGCAGCGAAGCGTCCACCACCTACAATGAGCAGTTCTTC.

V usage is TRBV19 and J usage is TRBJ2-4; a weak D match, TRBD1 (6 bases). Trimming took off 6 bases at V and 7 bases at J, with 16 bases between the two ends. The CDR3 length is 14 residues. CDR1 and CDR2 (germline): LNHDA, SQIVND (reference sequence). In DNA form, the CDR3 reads TGTGCCAGTAGGAATTTAACAGGGACCAACATTCAGTACTTC. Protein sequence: CASRNLTGTNIQYF.

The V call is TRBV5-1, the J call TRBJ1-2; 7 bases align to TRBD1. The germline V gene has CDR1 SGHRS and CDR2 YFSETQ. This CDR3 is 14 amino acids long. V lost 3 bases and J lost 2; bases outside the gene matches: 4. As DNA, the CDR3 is TGCGCCAGCAGCTCACCGGGACAGAACTATGGCTACACCTTC. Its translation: CASSSPGQNYGYTF.

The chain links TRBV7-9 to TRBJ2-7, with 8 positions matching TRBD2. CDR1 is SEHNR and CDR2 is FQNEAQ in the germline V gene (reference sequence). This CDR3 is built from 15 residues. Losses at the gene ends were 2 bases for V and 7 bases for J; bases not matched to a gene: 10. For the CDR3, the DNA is TGTGCCAGCAGCTTAACCCTCCCGGGGGGGCAAGAGCAGTACTTC. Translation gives CASSLTLPGGQEQYF.